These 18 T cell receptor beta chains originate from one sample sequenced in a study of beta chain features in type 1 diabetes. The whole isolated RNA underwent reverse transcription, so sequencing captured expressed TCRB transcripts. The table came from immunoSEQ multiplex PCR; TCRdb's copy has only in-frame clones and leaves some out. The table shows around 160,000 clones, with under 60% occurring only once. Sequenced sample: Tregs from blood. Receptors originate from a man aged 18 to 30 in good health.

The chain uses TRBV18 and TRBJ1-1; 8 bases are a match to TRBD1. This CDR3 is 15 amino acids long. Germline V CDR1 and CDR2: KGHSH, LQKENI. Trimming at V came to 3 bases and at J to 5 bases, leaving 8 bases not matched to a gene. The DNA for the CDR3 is TGTGCCAGCTCACCTCACGACAGGGGAGGGACTGAAGCTTTCTTT. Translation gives CASSPHDRGGTEAFF.

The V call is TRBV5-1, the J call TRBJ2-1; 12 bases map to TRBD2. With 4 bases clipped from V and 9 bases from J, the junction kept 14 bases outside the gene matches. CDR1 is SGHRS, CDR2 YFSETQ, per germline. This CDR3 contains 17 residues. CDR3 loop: CASSPYPPSGGAIEQFF. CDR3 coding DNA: TGCGCCAGCAGCCCCTACCCCCCTAGCGGGGGGGCGATTGAGCAGTTCTTC.

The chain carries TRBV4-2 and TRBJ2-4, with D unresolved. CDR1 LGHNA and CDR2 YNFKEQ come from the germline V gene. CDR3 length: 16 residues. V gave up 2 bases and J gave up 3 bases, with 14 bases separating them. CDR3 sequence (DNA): TGTGCCAGCAGCCAACTCGACCTAAGCGTCAAAAACATTCAGTACTTC. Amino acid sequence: CASSQLDLSVKNIQYF.

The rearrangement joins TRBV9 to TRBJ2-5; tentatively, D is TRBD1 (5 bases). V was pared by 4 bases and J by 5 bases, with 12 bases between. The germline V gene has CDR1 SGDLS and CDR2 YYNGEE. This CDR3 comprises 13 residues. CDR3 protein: CASSSRAQETQYF. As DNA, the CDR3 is TGTGCCAGCAGCTCCAGGGCTCAGGAGACCCAGTACTTC.

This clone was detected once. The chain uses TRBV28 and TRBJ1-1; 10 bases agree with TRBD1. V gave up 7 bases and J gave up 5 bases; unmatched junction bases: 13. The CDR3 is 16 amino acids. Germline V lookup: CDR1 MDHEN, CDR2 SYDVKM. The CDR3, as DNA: TGTGCCAGCAAAGGGGGGACAGGGGCGCCGGGGACTGAAGCTTTCTTT. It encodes CASKGGTGAPGTEAFF.

Written as DNA, the CDR3 is TGTGCCAGCACACGGGGACTTAGCACAGATACGCAGTATTTT. Amino acids: CASTRGLSTDTQYF. The chain carries TRBV6-1 and TRBJ2-3; tentatively, D is TRBD2 (6 bases). The CDR3 has 14 amino acids. V lost 7 bases and J lost 0, with 11 bases in between. The germline CDR1 and CDR2 sequences are MNHNS and SASEGT.

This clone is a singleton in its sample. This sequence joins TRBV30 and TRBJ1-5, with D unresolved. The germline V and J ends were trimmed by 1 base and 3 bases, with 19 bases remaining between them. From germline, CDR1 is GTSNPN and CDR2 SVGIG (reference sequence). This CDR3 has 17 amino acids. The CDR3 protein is CAWSGAMGPRNNQPQHF. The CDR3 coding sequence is TGTGCCTGGAGTGGGGCTATGGGCCCAAGGAACAATCAGCCCCAGCATTTT. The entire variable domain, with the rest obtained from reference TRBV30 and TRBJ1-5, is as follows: SQTIHQWPATLVQPVGSPLSLECTVEGTSNPNLYWYRQAAGRGLQLLFYSVGIGQISSEVPQNLSASRPQDRQFILSSKKLLLSDSGFYLCAWSGAMGPRNNQPQHFGDGTRLSIL.

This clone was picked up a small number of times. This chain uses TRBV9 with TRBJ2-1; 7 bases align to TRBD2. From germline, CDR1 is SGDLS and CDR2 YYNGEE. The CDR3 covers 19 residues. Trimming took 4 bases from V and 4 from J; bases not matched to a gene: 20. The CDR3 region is CASSPLVRVSAGAYNEQFF. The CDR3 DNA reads TGTGCCAGCAGCCCCCTAGTAAGGGTGTCGGCGGGAGCGTACAATGAGCAGTTCTTC.

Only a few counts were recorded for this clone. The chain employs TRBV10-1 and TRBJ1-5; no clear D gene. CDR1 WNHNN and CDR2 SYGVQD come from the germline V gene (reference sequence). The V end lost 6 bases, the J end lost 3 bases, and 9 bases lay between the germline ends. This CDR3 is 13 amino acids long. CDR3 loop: CASRRVSNQPQHF. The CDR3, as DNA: TGCGCCAGCAGGCGGGTTTCCAATCAGCCCCAGCATTTT.

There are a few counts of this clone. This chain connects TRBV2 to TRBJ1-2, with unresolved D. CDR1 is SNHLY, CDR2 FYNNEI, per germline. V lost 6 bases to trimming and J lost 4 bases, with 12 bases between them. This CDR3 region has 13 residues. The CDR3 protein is CASRMSGGYGYTF. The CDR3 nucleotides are TGTGCCAGCAGGATGTCAGGAGGCTATGGCTACACCTTC.

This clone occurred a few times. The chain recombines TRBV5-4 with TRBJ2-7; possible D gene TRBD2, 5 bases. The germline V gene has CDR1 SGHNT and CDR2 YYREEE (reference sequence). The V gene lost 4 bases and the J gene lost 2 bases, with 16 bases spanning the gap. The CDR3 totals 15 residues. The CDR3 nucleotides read TGTGCCAGCAGCCCAGAGCGGTATCCAACCTACGAGCAGTACTTC. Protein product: CASSPERYPTYEQYF. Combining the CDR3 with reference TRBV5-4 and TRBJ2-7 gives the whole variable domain ETGVTQSPTHLIKTRGQQVTLRCSSQSGHNTVSWYQQALGQGPQFIFQYYREEENGRGNFPPRFSGLQFPNYSSELNVNALELDDSALYLCASSPERYPTYEQYFGPGTRLTVT.

CDR3: CASSEVLASGRHEQFF. Written as DNA, the CDR3 is TGTGCCAGCAGTGAAGTCCTGGCTAGCGGGAGGCATGAGCAGTTCTTC. This rearrangement joins TRBV6-1 to TRBJ2-1; the match to TRBD2 covers 11 bases. The CDR3 spans 16 residues. Germline V gene lookup returns CDR1 MNHNS and CDR2 SASEGT. After removal of 1 base from V and 8 bases from J, the junction contained 7 bases not matched to a gene.

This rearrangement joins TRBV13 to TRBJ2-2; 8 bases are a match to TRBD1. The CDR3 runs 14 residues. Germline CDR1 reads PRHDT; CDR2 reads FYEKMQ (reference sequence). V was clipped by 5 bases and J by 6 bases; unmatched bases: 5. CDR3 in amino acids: CASSGRTGSGELFF. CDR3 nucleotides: TGTGCCAGCAGCGGGCGGACAGGGTCCGGGGAGCTGTTTTTT.

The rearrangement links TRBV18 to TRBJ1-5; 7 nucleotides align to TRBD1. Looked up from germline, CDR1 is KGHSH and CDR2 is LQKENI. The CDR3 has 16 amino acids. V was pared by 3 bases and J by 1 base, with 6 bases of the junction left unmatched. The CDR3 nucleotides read TGTGCCAGCTCACCCCAGGGACAGCCAAGCAATCAGCCCCAGCATTTT. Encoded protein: CASSPQGQPSNQPQHF.

Written as DNA, the CDR3 is TGTGCCAGCAGCTTGACAGGGAGCTCTGGAAACACCATATATTTT. It translates to CASSLTGSSGNTIYF. This chain joins TRBV7-2 and TRBJ1-3, with TRBD1 matching 7 bases. Germline values: CDR1 SGHTA, CDR2 FQGNSA. This CDR3 is 15 amino acids long. Unmatched junction bases numbered 2, after V lost 3 bases and J lost 0 bases.

CDR3 in amino acids: CAISERDKNTEAFF. The CDR3 nucleotides read TGTGCCATCAGTGAGAGGGACAAGAACACTGAAGCTTTCTTT. The chain is built from TRBV10-3 and TRBJ1-1, with D possibly TRBD1 on 6 matching bases. The CDR3 runs to 14 residues. Germline V CDR1 and CDR2: ENHRY, SYGVKD. The V end lost 2 bases, the J end lost 1 base, and 8 bases lay between the germline ends.

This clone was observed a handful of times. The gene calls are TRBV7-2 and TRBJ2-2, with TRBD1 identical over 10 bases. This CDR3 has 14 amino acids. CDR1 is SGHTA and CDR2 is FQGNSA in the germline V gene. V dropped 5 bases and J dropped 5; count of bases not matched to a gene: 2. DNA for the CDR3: TGTGCCAGCAGCCGGACAGGGGGGACCGGGGAGCTGTTTTTT. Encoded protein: CASSRTGGTGELFF.

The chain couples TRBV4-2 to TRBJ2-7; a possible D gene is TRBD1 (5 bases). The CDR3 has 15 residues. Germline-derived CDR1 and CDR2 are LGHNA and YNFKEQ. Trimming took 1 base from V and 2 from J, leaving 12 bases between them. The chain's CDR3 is CASSQVQDITYEQYF. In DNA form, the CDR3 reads TGTGCCAGCAGCCAAGTCCAGGACATAACCTACGAGCAGTACTTC.